The 9 T cell receptor beta chains given below trace back to one sample, sequenced in a study of siplizumab effects on memory and regulatory T cells. Profiled with immunoSEQ multiplex PCR; TCRdb holds only in-frame clones, not every one. This repertoire shows tens of thousands of clones, approximately 95% found once; its top ten account for roughly 0.3%. The sequencing sample was made of non-Treg CD4+ T cells sorted from blood. Receptor source: a human donor in good health.

V gene TRBV10-3 combines with J gene TRBJ1-1; possibly TRBD1 for D (6 bases). Trimming removed 6 bases at V and 5 bases at J, with 19 bases between. Germline CDR1 ENHRY, CDR2 SYGVKD. The CDR3 covers 15 residues. CDR3 DNA sequence: TGTGCCATCAGGGGCAAACAGGGTGGACATACTGAAGCTTTCTTT. Amino acids: CAIRGKQGGHTEAFF.

CDR3 coding DNA: TGTGCCTGGAGTGTACGCGGGGCAACTAATGAAAAACTGTTTTTT. It specifies CAWSVRGATNEKLFF. The chain combines TRBV30 with TRBJ1-4; D remains unclear. The germline CDR1 and CDR2 sequences are GTSNPN and SVGIG (reference sequence). This CDR3 spans 15 amino acids. The V gene lost 0 bases and the J gene lost 0 bases, with 8 bases spanning the gap.

This chain connects TRBV14 to TRBJ1-4, with 7 bases that match TRBD1. Germline V gives CDR1 SGHDN, CDR2 FVKESK. This CDR3 region has 14 residues. J was trimmed by 10 bases and V by 3 bases; bases with no gene match: 8. The CDR3 loop reads CASSHFDRVGKLFF. As DNA, the CDR3 is TGTGCCAGCAGCCATTTTGACAGGGTCGGAAAACTGTTTTTT.

This chain's CDR3 is CASSMVQVGQPQHF. CDR3 nucleotides: TGTGCCAGTAGTATGGTACAGGTTGGTCAGCCCCAGCATTTT. The J gene is TRBJ1-5, the V gene TRBV19, with D maybe TRBD1 (5 bases). This CDR3 region has 14 residues. V was cut by 3 bases and J by 6 bases, with 12 bases left in between. The germline V gene has CDR1 LNHDA and CDR2 SQIVND (reference sequence).

This clone was seen a few times. The CDR3 DNA sequence: TGTGCCAGCAGCTCTGCGGGGACAGGAGGGCGGGTTACGCAGTATTTT. This translates into CASSSAGTGGRVTQYF. The chain employs TRBV7-8 and TRBJ2-3; 8 bases match TRBD1. Germline CDR1 is SGHVS and CDR2 is FQNEAQ. Germline trimming cut 4 bases from V and 8 bases from J; bases unmatched to any gene: 14. This CDR3 comprises 16 residues.

The rearrangement joins TRBV5-4 to TRBJ2-3; the D gene is possibly TRBD2 (5 bases). V gave up 7 bases and J gave up 2 bases, with 17 bases separating them. CDR3 length equals 15 residues. Germline V gives CDR1 SGHNT, CDR2 YYREEE (reference sequence). In DNA form, the CDR3 reads TGTGCCAGCTGGTCAGGAGCGGCGGCCACAGATACGCAGTATTTT. Protein: CASWSGAAATDTQYF.

The chain recombines TRBV6-1 with TRBJ2-1, with D unresolved. This CDR3 spans 14 amino acids. In germline, CDR1 is MNHNS, CDR2 SASEGT. The ends were cut back, 4 bases at V and 10 bases at J, with 17 bases in the middle. The CDR3 bases are TGTGCCAGCAGTGGGGGTACCGCTTTCGGGGAGCAGTTCTTC. Its protein product is CASSGGTAFGEQFF.

The gene calls are TRBV18 and TRBJ1-2; TRBD1 agrees at 9 bases. The J segment lost 8 bases and the V segment lost 3 bases, leaving 7 bases of the junction unmatched. Germline V gene lookup returns CDR1 KGHSH and CDR2 LQKENI. CDR3 length: 14 amino acids. For the CDR3, the DNA is TGTGCCAGCTCACCGGTACAGGGACAGGGAGGCTACACCTTC. Translating gives CASSPVQGQGGYTF. Drawing the rest from reference TRBV18 and TRBJ1-2, the complete variable domain is NAGVMQNPRHLVRRRGQEARLRCSPMKGHSHVYWYRQLPEEGLKFMVYLQKENIIDESGMPKERFSAEFPKEGPSILRIQQVVRGDSAAYFCASSPVQGQGGYTFGSGTRLTVV.

The chain has TRBV2 and TRBJ1-1; a weak D match, TRBD1 (5 bases). Germline V gene sequence: CDR1 SNHLY, CDR2 FYNNEI. The CDR3 runs to 15 residues. V was clipped by 6 bases and J by 1 base, with 15 bases between them. CDR3 residues: CASREQAGGNTEAFF. The CDR3 DNA sequence: TGTGCCAGCAGGGAACAGGCGGGAGGGAACACTGAAGCTTTCTTT.